This T cell receptor beta chain was sequenced for a study of blood T cell repertoires in COVID-19. About the research overall: Sources were T cells, B-cell-depleted T cells, or PBMCs; the material itself was cDNA or gDNA.

Sequencing used immunoSEQ multiplex PCR; TCRdb keeps in-frame clones, though not all of them. This repertoire shows about 180,000 clones, roughly nine tenths found once; its top ten account for around 20%. This clone was seen just once. The V gene's germline CDR1 is MNHEY and CDR2 SVGEGT. V shed 0 bases and J shed 2 bases, with 14 bases lying between them. CDR3 length equals 16 residues. The clonotype comes from a man between 65 and 85 years old with active or convalescent COVID-19. V and J are TRBV6-2 or TRBV6-3 and TRBJ2-7, with D maybe TRBD2 (5 bases). The sample was peripheral blood. The CDR3 DNA follows: TGTGCCAGCAGTTACTCGAGTGGCAGAGGGACCTACGAGCAGTACTTC. Its translation: CASSYSSGRGTYEQYF.